These T cell receptor beta chains were read from a single sample in a study of cytomegalovirus exposure and HLA in healthy donors. TCRdb keeps only in-frame clones here, not all; method: immunoSEQ multiplex PCR. The table shows under 150,000 clones, with about 79% occurring only once. Sequencing used PBMCs. The receptors stem from a man in his fifties in good health and CMV-seronegative. The CDR3 runs from the conserved cysteine through the conserved F or W. D genes are given only for firm matches. Only part of the rows carry a size: once, few, many, or a class if the clone is expanded.

J	D	V	size	DNA	CDR3
TRBJ2-1	TRBD2	TRBV25-1	.	TGTGCCAGCAGTGACAAGCGGGGGGCCCGAGCCTCCTACAATGAGCAGTTCTTC	CASSDKRGARASYNEQFF
TRBJ2-7	.	TRBV4-1	.	TGCGCCAGCAGCCAAGTACAGGCTGCCTCCTACGAGCAGTACTTC	CASSQVQAASYEQYF
TRBJ2-3	.	TRBV19	.	TGTGCCAGTAGTCGCGGGGCCGAGACAGATACGCAGTATTTT	CASSRGAETDTQYF
TRBJ2-7	TRBD1	TRBV5-6	.	TGTGCCAGCAGCTTCGGGACAGGGACCTACGAGCAGTACTTC	CASSFGTGTYEQYF
TRBJ1-2	TRBD1	TRBV5-6	.	TGTGCCAGCAGCTTCGGGACAGGCCGCTACACCTTC	CASSFGTGRYTF
TRBJ2-7	TRBD1	TRBV9	once	TGTGCCAGCAGCGCCGGGACAGGGGAGCGCTCCTACGAGCAGTACTTC	CASSAGTGERSYEQYF
TRBJ2-6	TRBD1	TRBV4-1	.	TGCGCCAGCAGACAGGGGGCGGTCTCTGGGGCCAACGTCCTGACTTTC	CASRQGAVSGANVLTF
TRBJ2-6	.	TRBV5-6	.	TGTGCCAGCGAACCCATGGGGGCCAACTCTGGGGCCAACGTCCTGACTTTC	CASEPMGANSGANVLTF
TRBJ2-7	.	TRBV7-9	few	TGTGCCAGCAGAGCAGGAGAGGGCTACGAGCAGTACTTC	CASRAGEGYEQYF
TRBJ2-7	.	TRBV10-3	.	TGTGCCATCAGTGTAAATAACGAGCAGTACTTC	CAISVNNEQYF
TRBJ2-7	TRBD2	TRBV5-6	.	TGTGCCAGCAGCTTGGAGCGGGGAATCTTCCACGAGCAGTACTTC	CASSLERGIFHEQYF
TRBJ2-5	TRBD2	TRBV7-9	.	TGTGCCAGCAGCTCCGCGGGAGCGGGGGTGGAGACCCAGTACTTC	CASSSAGAGVETQYF
TRBJ1-2	.	TRBV6-1	.	TGTGCCAGCAGTGTTACGCGGGGAGGTAAAGCTAACTATGGCTACACCTTC	CASSVTRGGKANYGYTF
TRBJ1-4	.	TRBV2	.	TGTGCCAGCATTGGCAGGGTTGGTGAAAAACTGTTTTTT	CASIGRVGEKLFF
TRBJ2-7	TRBD2	TRBV5-1	.	TGCGCCAGCAGCTTGGGGCCCCGAGGCGGGGGAGGCTCCTACGAGCAGTACTTC	CASSLGPRGGGGSYEQYF
TRBJ1-1	TRBD1	TRBV30	few	TGTGCCTGGAGTTCCGGGACAGGGCCTAATGAAGCTTTCTTT	CAWSSGTGPNEAFF
TRBJ2-1	.	TRBV5-1	.	TGCGCCAGCAGCTTGGGGGGACACCTCTCCTACAATGAGCAGTTCTTC	CASSLGGHLSYNEQFF
TRBJ2-1	TRBD2	TRBV4-2	.	TGTGCCAGCAGCCAAGGCGGGGGAAACTACAATGAGCAGTTCTTC	CASSQGGGNYNEQFF
TRBJ1-5	TRBD1	TRBV6-1	.	TGTGCCAGCAGTGAAAATCGCGGGACAGGGGGCAGCCAGCCCCAGCATTTT	CASSENRGTGGSQPQHF
TRBJ2-2	.	TRBV10-3	.	TGTGCCATCAGTGATCGGGTCGCGAACACCGGGGAGCTGTTTTTT	CAISDRVANTGELFF
TRBJ1-6	.	TRBV15	.	TGTGCCACCAGCAGAGATGTAAATTCACCCCTCCACTTT	CATSRDVNSPLHF
TRBJ2-1	TRBD1	TRBV29-1	.	TGCAGCTCGCGAAGGACAGGCCATGAGCAGTTCTTC	CSSRRTGHEQFF
TRBJ1-2	.	TRBV2	.	TGTGCCAGCAGTGAAGGGGCGAACTATGGCTACACCTTC	CASSEGANYGYTF
TRBJ2-3	TRBD2	TRBV29-1	.	TGCAGCACCGGCGGGGGGGCCACAGATACGCAGTATTTT	CSTGGGATDTQYF
TRBJ2-7	.	TRBV7-2	.	TGTGCCAGCAGCCCTGATCCAGGGGTTGCCTACGAGCAGTACTTC	CASSPDPGVAYEQYF
TRBJ1-5	.	TRBV5-1	.	TGCGCCAGCAGCCTGGGGCACAATCAGCCCCAGCATTTT	CASSLGHNQPQHF
TRBJ2-3	.	TRBV2	.	TGTGCCAGCAGTGACCCCGGGGTCCGGGCAGATACGCAGTATTTT	CASSDPGVRADTQYF
TRBJ2-7	TRBD2	TRBV5-1	.	TGCGCCAGCAGCAGACGGGGGACTAGGAGTTTCGAGCAGTACTTC	CASSRRGTRSFEQYF
TRBJ2-3	TRBD1	TRBV6-1	.	TGTGCCAGCAGTGAAGCGGGACAGACAGATACGCAGTATTTT	CASSEAGQTDTQYF
TRBJ2-3	.	TRBV15	.	TGTGCCACCAGCAGACAGGGTTCCAGGGGAGGGAATACGCAGTATTTT	CATSRQGSRGGNTQYF
TRBJ2-1	.	TRBV30	.	TGTGCCTGGCAGGAAAACAATGAGCAGTTCTTC	CAWQENNEQFF
TRBJ2-7	TRBD1	TRBV18	few	TGTGCCAGCTCACCACCCGGACAGGGGGTCTCCTACGAGCAGTACTTC	CASSPPGQGVSYEQYF
TRBJ1-2	.	TRBV30	.	TGTGCCTGGAGTGAAGGGACACATTATGGCTACACCTTC	CAWSEGTHYGYTF
TRBJ1-5	TRBD1	TRBV5-1	.	TGCGCCAGCAGCTTGGGGGCAACAGGGGATCAGCCCCAGCATTTT	CASSLGATGDQPQHF
TRBJ2-3	TRBD1	TRBV4-1	.	TGCGCCAGCAGCCAGTCCCGGGACAGGCCCCCCACAGATACGCAGTATTTT	CASSQSRDRPPTDTQYF
TRBJ2-3	.	TRBV6-1	.	TGTGCCAGCAGCGCCCTAACCAGCACAGATACGCAGTATTTT	CASSALTSTDTQYF
TRBJ2-7	.	TRBV5-1	.	TGCGCCAGCAGCCCCAGGTGGGGCGGGGGCTTGTACGAGCAGTACTTC	CASSPRWGGGLYEQYF
TRBJ1-1	TRBD1	TRBV27	few	TGTGCCAGCAGTCACCACTCGGGAAGGGGGCTTGAGAGGGACACTGAAGCTTTCTTT	CASSHHSGRGLERDTEAFF
TRBJ2-7	TRBD2	TRBV25-1	.	TGTGCCAGCGGTCTAGCGGGGGGGAGCGGAGAGCAGTACTTC	CASGLAGGSGEQYF
TRBJ1-2	.	TRBV7-6	.	TGTGCCAGCAGCTTAGCTGGGGACTGTGGCTACACCTTC	CASSLAGDCGYTF
TRBJ2-7	TRBD1	TRBV11-3	.	TGTGCCAGCAGCTTAGCAGGGGGTCACTACTACGAGCAGTACTTC	CASSLAGGHYYEQYF
TRBJ1-1	TRBD1	TRBV7-9	.	TGTGCCAGCAGCTACCTGGGACAGGAAGCTTTCTTT	CASSYLGQEAFF
TRBJ1-2	TRBD1	TRBV27	.	TGTGCCAGCAGTGCCCTGTCACGAACCGGGACAGGGGTCTATGGCTACACCTTC	CASSALSRTGTGVYGYTF
TRBJ2-7	.	TRBV7-9	once	TGTGCCAGCAGTAGCAGGGCGTACGAGCAGTACTTC	CASSSRAYEQYF
TRBJ1-6	.	TRBV9	.	TGTGCCAGCAGCGTAGATAGCTCCTATAATTCACCCCTCCACTTT	CASSVDSSYNSPLHF
TRBJ1-5	.	TRBV19	.	TGTGCCAGTAGTAGCGAAGGCAATCAGCCCCAGCATTTT	CASSSEGNQPQHF
TRBJ2-2	.	TRBV15	.	TGTGCCACCAGCAGAGATAGGACAGAATTCACCGGGGAGCTGTTTTTT	CATSRDRTEFTGELFF